Each of the 15 T cell receptor beta chains below was sequenced from the same sample in a study of T-cell memory formation after mild COVID-19 (dated by TCRdb to the early 2020s). Library preparation employed 5' RACE. For sequencing, an Illumina NovaSeq 6000 was employed. TCRdb took the public reads, trimmed them with fastp at Q25, ran MiXCR for clone calling and kept in-frame beta chains. Here each entry gathers all rows of one CDR3 protein and keeps the most common genes and DNA. A total of 400,000 to 500,000 distinct CDR3 sequences appear in this sample, around 18% of them only once. Approximately 8.4% of the sample is taken by the ten largest. The sequenced sample was PBMCs or a T cell subset sorted from them (not recorded which). These receptors all come from an adult woman who had mild COVID-19 (a few samples of this study predate the infection). The sample titles of this study are shuffled in the database, so cell type and time point are left out; the donor was told from shared clones.

This clonotype was observed a handful of times. The J gene is TRBJ2-7, the V gene TRBV3-1, with 7 bases fitting TRBD2. Germline trimming cut 3 bases from V and 7 bases from J; bases unmatched to any gene: 9. The length of the CDR3 is 14 residues. CDR1 and CDR2 from the germline V gene are LGHDT and YNNKEL (reference sequence). CDR3 coding DNA: TGTGCCAGCAGCCAGACGAGCGGGAAACTTGAGCAGTACTTC. Translating it yields CASSQTSGKLEQYF.

This chain links TRBV7-2 with TRBJ1-2; no clear D. Germline V gene sequence: CDR1 SGHTA, CDR2 FQGNSA. V lost 5 bases and J lost 7, with 14 bases in between. CDR3 length: 13 amino acids. CDR3 in amino acids: CASSGRTFSGYTF. CDR3 nucleotide sequence: TGTGCCAGCAGCGGGCGGACCTTTAGTGGCTACACCTTC. Complete variable domain (other parts from reference TRBV7-2 and TRBJ1-2): GAGVSQSPSNKVTEKGKDVELRCDPISGHTALYWYRQSLGQGLEFLIYFQGNSAPDKSGLPSDRFSAERTGGSVSTLTIQRTQQEDSAVYLCASSGRTFSGYTFGSGTRLTVV.

The genes are TRBV11-2 and TRBJ2-7; TRBD1 is a possible D gene (6 bases). Trimming took off 5 bases at V and 2 bases at J, with 16 bases between the two ends. The CDR3 has 15 residues. Germline values: CDR1 SGHAT, CDR2 FQNNGV. In DNA, the CDR3 is TGTGCCAGCAGCCTCGGACAAGGGGGTCCCTACGAGCAGTACTTC. Translated: CASSLGQGGPYEQYF.

The chain couples TRBV12-3 or TRBV12-4 to TRBJ2-1; either TRBD1 or TRBD2 may fit D (6 bases each). CDR3 length: 14 residues. The ends were cut back, 5 bases at V and 7 bases at J, with 15 bases in the middle. CDR3 in DNA: TGTGCCAGCAGTCGCCTGGGGGGCGGTAATGAGCAGTTCTTC. Protein product: CASSRLGGGNEQFF.

The table lists this clonotype with a few counts. The rearrangement joins TRBV6-2 or TRBV6-3 to TRBJ2-3; no reliable D call. Germline CDR1 is MNHEY and CDR2 is SVGEGT. V lost 5 bases and J 2 bases, leaving 14 bases between the germline ends. The CDR3 has 15 residues. This chain's CDR3 is CASSLSGSNTDTQYF. CDR3 nucleotide sequence: TGTGCCAGCAGTCTCTCAGGAAGTAACACAGATACGCAGTATTTT.

The gene calls are TRBV12-3 or TRBV12-4 and TRBJ1-2; 10 nucleotides line up with TRBD1. V shed 6 bases and J 8 bases; nucleotides not matched to a gene: 9. The CDR3 length is 14 residues. The CDR3 sequence is CASRLSGTGVGYTF. DNA of the CDR3: TGTGCCAGCAGACTATCCGGGACAGGGGTGGGCTACACCTTC.

This clonotype has only a few counts. The chain carries TRBV14 and TRBJ2-1, with 9 positions matching TRBD1. Germline V gene sequence: CDR1 SGHDN, CDR2 FVKESK. The CDR3 runs 18 residues. Unmatched junction bases numbered 11, after V lost 5 bases and J lost 0 bases. CDR3 region: CASSYRDRVRGSYNEQFF. In DNA, the CDR3 is TGTGCCAGCAGCTACCGGGACAGGGTACGAGGCTCCTACAATGAGCAGTTCTTC.

This clonotype has a count of ten or more. V usage is TRBV5-1 and J usage is TRBJ2-3; D possibly matches TRBD1 or TRBD2 (5 bases each). This CDR3 contains 14 residues. The V gene's germline CDR1 is SGHRS and CDR2 YFSETQ. The V and J ends lost 0 bases and 4 bases respectively, with 9 bases between them. In DNA form, the CDR3 reads TGCGCCAGCAGCTTGGATACGGGGCCAGATACGCAGTATTTT. This sequence encodes CASSLDTGPDTQYF.

The CDR3 DNA reads TGCGCCAGCAGCCCCCGAGCGGGGGGGCTGAATGAGCAGTTCTTC. This translates into CASSPRAGGLNEQFF. The genes are TRBV5-1 and TRBJ2-1; 10 bases map to TRBD2. With 4 bases clipped from V and 7 bases from J, the junction kept 8 bases outside the gene matches. The CDR3 extends over 15 amino acids. CDR1 is SGHRS and CDR2 is YFSETQ in the germline V gene.

There are a few counts of this clonotype. V gene TRBV4-3 combines with J gene TRBJ1-3; perhaps TRBD1 as D (5 bases). Trimming cost V 2 bases and J 0 bases, with 20 bases left between them. CDR1 and CDR2 (germline): LGHNA, YSLEER. The CDR3 totals 19 residues. CDR3 amino acids: CASSQWGPGQALSGNTIYF. DNA of the CDR3: TGCGCCAGCAGCCAATGGGGCCCGGGGCAGGCGCTCTCTGGAAACACCATATATTTT.

This clonotype was seen only a few times. This chain uses TRBV3-1 with TRBJ2-7, with D unresolved. Germline V gene data show CDR1 as LGHDT and CDR2 as YNNKEL (reference sequence). The CDR3 covers 13 residues. V was trimmed by 1 base and J by 2 bases, leaving 6 bases between them. This chain's CDR3 is CASSQAFTYEQYF. The CDR3 DNA reads TGTGCCAGCAGCCAAGCCTTTACCTACGAGCAGTACTTC.

The chain joins TRBV6-6 to TRBJ1-6; 10 bases are shared with TRBD1. Germline V gene sequence: CDR1 MNHNY, CDR2 SVGAGI (reference sequence). The V and J ends lost 5 bases and 8 bases, in that order; junction bases with no gene match: 3. This CDR3 has 14 residues. CDR3 in amino acids: CASSPDRGYSPLHF. The DNA for the CDR3 is TGTGCCAGCAGTCCGGACAGGGGGTATTCACCCCTCCACTTT.

This clonotype occurred a few times. CDR3 in amino acids: CASSAHPRQDIYEKLFF. CDR3 nucleotides: TGTGCCAGCAGTGCCCACCCTAGACAGGATATTTATGAAAAACTGTTTTTT. The chain recombines TRBV12-3 or TRBV12-4 with TRBJ1-4, with D maybe TRBD1 (6 bases). Deletions cut 5 bases from V and 6 bases from J, with 22 bases between. This CDR3 is built from 17 residues.

This clonotype occurred many times. V usage is TRBV4-1 and J usage is TRBJ2-3, with 13 bases lining up with TRBD2. J was trimmed by 2 bases and V by 4 bases; bases with no gene match: 3. The CDR3 has 16 amino acids. The V gene's germline CDR1 is MGHRA and CDR2 YSYEKL. The CDR3 protein is CASSPGTSGVTDTQYF. The DNA for the CDR3 is TGCGCCAGCAGCCCAGGGACTAGCGGGGTCACAGATACGCAGTATTTT.

This clonotype has a handful of counts. The V gene is TRBV5-1, the J gene TRBJ1-6; TRBD1 matches at 10 bases. Germline CDR1 is SGHRS and CDR2 is YFSETQ. This CDR3 is 14 amino acids long. Trimming removed 4 bases from V and 10 bases from J; junction bases left unmatched: 5. CDR3: CASSLGQGRSPLHF. The DNA of the CDR3 is TGCGCCAGCAGCCTGGGACAGGGGAGATCACCCCTCCACTTT.